The 7 T cell receptor beta chains below were found in one sample sequenced in a study of cytomegalovirus exposure and HLA in healthy donors. Primers included in the PCR were 60 Vbeta and 13 Jbeta primers. The assay was immunoSEQ multiplex PCR, and TCRdb's table has in-frame clones only and misses some. This sample has some 200,000 clones; 82% occur once, and the top ten carry roughly 0.75%. Sequenced input: PBMCs. These receptors were obtained from a woman aged 18-29 years in good health and CMV-seronegative.

This clone was recorded a few times. This sequence joins TRBV19 and TRBJ1-5; tentative D call: TRBD1 (5 bases). CDR3 length: 13 residues. Looked up from germline, CDR1 is LNHDA and CDR2 is SQIVND (reference sequence). Trimming removed 8 bases at V and 1 base at J, with 9 bases between. The CDR3 region is CASSRQSNQPQHF. CDR3 nucleotides: TGTGCCAGTTCTAGACAGAGCAATCAGCCCCAGCATTTT.

The table lists this clone with a few counts. The rearrangement joins TRBV7-6 to TRBJ2-7, with D possibly being TRBD2 (5 bases). The germline CDR1 and CDR2 sequences are SGHVS and FNYEAQ. V dropped 1 base and J dropped 5 bases, with 15 bases sitting between them. CDR3 length equals 15 residues. DNA for the CDR3: TGTGCCAGCAGCTTAGTTTCCCGGGGTATGAACGAGCAGTACTTC. It specifies CASSLVSRGMNEQYF.

This chain links TRBV11-1 with TRBJ2-7; 8 bases align to TRBD1. Germline V lookup: CDR1 SGHAT, CDR2 FQDESV (reference sequence). The CDR3 consists of 14 residues. Trimming took 5 bases from V and 5 from J; bases not matched to a gene: 8. The CDR3 bases are TGTGCCAGCAGCGCCGGACAGGGATTCCACGAGCAGTACTTC. Translating it yields CASSAGQGFHEQYF.

The chain is built from TRBV27 and TRBJ1-5; D ambiguous. V was shortened by 3 bases and J by 5 bases, with 8 bases between the two germline ends. Germline values: CDR1 MNHEY, CDR2 SMNVEV (reference sequence). The CDR3 totals 13 residues. Written as DNA, the CDR3 is TGTGCCAGCAGTTTCCAAACAGATCAGCCCCAGCATTTT. It codes for CASSFQTDQPQHF.

The V and J genes are TRBV7-9 and TRBJ2-7; 13 positions agree with TRBD2. J gave up 3 bases and V 1 base, and 6 bases lay outside the gene matches. Germline V gene data show CDR1 as SEHNR and CDR2 as FQNEAQ (reference sequence). The CDR3 extends over 17 amino acids. The CDR3 is CASSLDPGLAGSYEQYF. Written as DNA, the CDR3 is TGTGCCAGCAGCTTAGATCCGGGACTAGCGGGGAGCTACGAGCAGTACTTC.

The rearrangement uses TRBV30 and TRBJ1-2, with 9 positions matching TRBD1. Germline V gives CDR1 GTSNPN, CDR2 SVGIG (reference sequence). The CDR3 covers 13 residues. V lost 4 bases to trimming and J lost 2 bases; unmatched junction nucleotides: 2. The CDR3 nucleotides read TGTGCCTGGACCGGACAGGGGAACTATGGCTACACCTTC. Its protein is CAWTGQGNYGYTF.

The rearrangement links TRBV6-1 to TRBJ2-7; perhaps TRBD2 as D (6 bases). V was trimmed by 0 bases and J by 3 bases, leaving 15 bases between them. From germline, CDR1 is MNHNS and CDR2 SASEGT. CDR3 length: 16 residues. The CDR3 DNA reads as TGTGCCAGCAGTGAAGCAAGGGGACTCCTATACTACGAGCAGTACTTC. This encodes CASSEARGLLYYEQYF.